What follows are 16 T cell receptor beta chains derived from one specimen sequenced in a study of vaccination effects on CD4 cells after COVID-19. Here immunoSEQ multiplex PCR was the method, and the copy in TCRdb shows in-frame clones only, minus some. The sample carries over 50,000 clones, 60% to 75% recorded once. These TCRs' antigens remain unknown. Ahead of sequencing, the ViraFEST assay grew antigen-specific CD4+ T cells using viral peptide pools. Cells that had been cultured for less than eleven days were the source of isolated CD4+ T cells. Each participant was administered two doses of either the BNT162b2 or the mRNA-1273 vaccine. Here the sequenced sample was CD4+ T cells from PBMCs cultured with HCoV-229E spike peptides, taken after COVID-19 vaccination. The receptors were gathered from a human donor who received a COVID-19 vaccine.

This clone was observed a few times. The chain is built from TRBV25-1 and TRBJ2-1; D possibly corresponds to TRBD1 (6 bases). The V end was cut by 5 bases, the J end by 2 bases, with 13 bases between. Germline V CDR1 and CDR2: MGHDK, SYGVNS. The CDR3 is made up of 15 amino acids. The CDR3 DNA is TGTGCCAGCAGTAGCATCCGGACAGCCTACAATGAGCAGTTCTTC. Translation gives CASSSIRTAYNEQFF.

The V call is TRBV21-1, the J call TRBJ2-7. TRBV21-1 is tagged as a pseudogene. The CDR3 length is 14 residues. CDR3: CASSKGGGLEEQYV. CDR3 nucleotides: TGTGCCAGCAGCAAAGGAGGGGGGCTAGAAGAGCAGTACGTC.

The genes are TRBV21-1 and TRBJ1-4; TRBD1 is the table's D call and was not checked against the DNA. TRBV21-1 is an annotated pseudogene. This CDR3 is 15 amino acids long. The DNA of the CDR3 is TGTGCCAGCAGCAAAGGGGCGACGACCCAGGAAAAACTGTTTTTT. Translated, it gives CASSKGATTQEKLFF.

This chain connects TRBV3-1 (or the pseudogene TRBV3-2) to TRBJ1-5; the D gene is possibly TRBD1 (6 bases). The V and J ends lost 3 bases and 3 bases respectively, with 12 bases between them. The CDR3 sequence is 15 residues long. Germline CDR1 and CDR2: LGHDT and YNNKEL (reference sequence). CDR3 DNA sequence: TGTGCCAGCAGCCATTCAACAGGGAACAATCAGCCCCAGCATTTT. Protein sequence: CASSHSTGNNQPQHF.

In its sample, this clone was seen a few times. The chain recombines TRBV18 with TRBJ1-6; 7 bases are shared with TRBD1. The trim removed 6 bases at V and 7 bases at J, leaving 6 bases unmatched. CDR3 size: 14 residues. Looked up from germline, CDR1 is KGHSH and CDR2 is LQKENI. The CDR3 spells CASSRDSKNSPLHF. DNA of the CDR3: TGTGCCAGCTCCAGGGACAGTAAAAATTCACCCCTCCACTTT.

The chain has TRBV2 and TRBJ2-2; D possibly corresponds to TRBD1 (5 bases). V lost 2 bases and J 3 bases, leaving 10 bases between the germline ends. The CDR3 consists of 15 residues. From germline, CDR1 is SNHLY and CDR2 FYNNEI. This chain's CDR3 is CASSEWGLDTGELFF. The CDR3, as DNA: TGTGCCAGCAGTGAATGGGGCTTGGACACCGGGGAGCTGTTTTTT.

This chain links TRBV7-2 with TRBJ1-5, with no clear D. V lost 1 base and J 7 bases, leaving 14 bases between the germline ends. Germline-derived CDR1 and CDR2 are SGHTA and FQGNSA. This CDR3 region has 15 residues. The chain's CDR3 is CASSLDLGPGQPQHF. The CDR3 DNA sequence: TGTGCCAGCAGCTTAGACCTCGGGCCCGGCCAGCCCCAGCATTTT.

V and J are TRBV4-1 and TRBJ1-2; D is unclear. In germline, CDR1 is MGHRA, CDR2 YSYEKL. With 6 bases removed from V and 1 base from J, the gap between germline ends came to 18 bases. This CDR3 has 16 amino acids. The chain's CDR3 is CASRRTWTEVNYGYTF. The CDR3 nucleotides read TGCGCCAGCAGGCGAACCTGGACTGAGGTTAACTATGGCTACACCTTC.

The chain joins TRBV6-6 to TRBJ1-2; possible D gene TRBD1, 5 bases. The V gene lost 5 bases and the J gene lost 7 bases, with 17 bases spanning the gap. This CDR3 is 14 amino acids long. The germline V gene has CDR1 MNHNY and CDR2 SVGAGI (reference sequence). Written as DNA, the CDR3 is TGTGCCAGCAGTATGTTCGAATCAGGGCTTGGCTACACCTTC. As protein: CASSMFESGLGYTF.

The rearrangement uses TRBV5-1 and TRBJ2-3, with TRBD1 matching 7 bases. The J segment lost 0 bases and the V segment lost 4 bases, leaving 8 bases of the junction unmatched. This CDR3 is built from 16 residues. CDR1 is SGHRS, CDR2 YFSETQ, per germline. DNA for the CDR3: TGCGCCAGCAGCGCTTACGGGACAGCTAGCACAGATACGCAGTATTTT. Amino acid sequence: CASSAYGTASTDTQYF.

The rearrangement uses TRBV7-3 and TRBJ2-1; D may be TRBD1 (5 bases). The CDR3 is made up of 16 amino acids. Germline V gives CDR1 SGHTA, CDR2 FQGTGA. The ends were cut back, 1 base at V and 8 bases at J, with 18 bases in the middle. The CDR3 DNA is TGTGCCAGCAGCTTAATTTACACAGGCCGGTCGGATGAGCAGTTCTTC. It specifies CASSLIYTGRSDEQFF.

The table lists this clone with a count of one. V is TRBV29-1 and J is TRBJ1-2; D gene uncertain. The CDR3 length is 12 residues. In germline, CDR1 is SQVTM, CDR2 ANQGSEA. Trimming pared 7 bases from V and 0 bases from J, leaving 9 bases between. This chain's CDR3 is CSGGVANYGYTF. The CDR3, as DNA: TGCAGCGGAGGAGTAGCTAACTATGGCTACACCTTC. The complete variable domain, with remaining parts taken from reference TRBV29-1 and TRBJ1-2, reads SAVISQKPSRDICQRGTSLTIQCQVDSQVTMMFWYRQQPGQSLTLIATANQGSEATYESGFVIDKFPISRPNLTFSTLTVSNMSPEDSSIYLCSGGVANYGYTFGSGTRLTVV.

V usage is TRBV7-2 and J usage is TRBJ2-5; D not resolved. The CDR3 loop spans 12 amino acids. Deletions cut 5 bases from V and 0 bases from J, with 4 bases between. Per germline, CDR1 SGHTA and CDR2 FQGNSA. This CDR3 is CASSGYQETQYF. The CDR3 nucleotides read TGTGCCAGCAGCGGGTACCAAGAGACCCAGTACTTC.

This clone was counted only a few times. The chain couples TRBV11-2 to TRBJ1-2; no reliable D call. CDR1 is SGHAT and CDR2 is FQNNGV in the germline V gene. V lost 1 base to trimming and J lost 4 bases, with 7 bases between them. There are 13 residues in the CDR3. DNA of the CDR3: TGTGCCAGCAGCTTAGCGACGGCCTATGGCTACACCTTC. Encoded protein: CASSLATAYGYTF.

This chain joins TRBV5-1 and TRBJ1-5; 8 bases fit TRBD1. Per the germline V gene, CDR1 is SGHRS and CDR2 is YFSETQ. V lost 4 bases to trimming and J lost 5 bases; unmatched junction nucleotides: 5. There are 14 residues in the CDR3. The CDR3 protein is CASSEQGADQPQHF. As DNA, the CDR3 is TGCGCCAGCAGCGAGCAGGGGGCGGATCAGCCCCAGCATTTT.

The J gene is TRBJ2-2, the V gene TRBV19; D perhaps matches TRBD1 (7 bases). The germline V gene encodes CDR1 LNHDA and CDR2 SQIVND (reference sequence). This CDR3 comprises 15 residues. The ends were cut back, 4 bases at V and 5 bases at J, with 14 bases in the middle. CDR3 in DNA: TGTGCCAGTAGTAGACTAGGCAGGGGGACCGGGGAGCTGTTTTTT. This gives the protein CASSRLGRGTGELFF.